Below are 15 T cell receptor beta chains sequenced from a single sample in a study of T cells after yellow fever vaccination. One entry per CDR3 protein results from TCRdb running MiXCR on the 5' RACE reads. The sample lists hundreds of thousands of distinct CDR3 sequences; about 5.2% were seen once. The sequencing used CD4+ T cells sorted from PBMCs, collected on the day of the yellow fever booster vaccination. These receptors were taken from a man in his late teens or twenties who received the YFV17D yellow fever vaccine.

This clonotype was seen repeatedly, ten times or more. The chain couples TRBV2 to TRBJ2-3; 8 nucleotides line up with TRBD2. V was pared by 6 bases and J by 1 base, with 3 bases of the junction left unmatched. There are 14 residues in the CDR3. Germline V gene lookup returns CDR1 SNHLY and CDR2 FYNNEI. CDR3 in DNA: TGTGCCAGCAGATACGGGGGGGGCACAGATACGCAGTATTTT. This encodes CASRYGGGTDTQYF.

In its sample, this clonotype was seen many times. The CDR3 DNA sequence: TGTGCCAGCAGCCAATACAGGGGGCGGGCTTTCTTT. This gives the protein CASSQYRGRAFF. J is TRBJ1-1 and V is TRBV5-6; 9 nucleotides align to TRBD1. Germline-derived CDR1 and CDR2 are SGHDT and YYEEEE. The J segment lost 11 bases and the V segment lost 4 bases, leaving 6 bases of the junction unmatched. The CDR3 has 12 residues.

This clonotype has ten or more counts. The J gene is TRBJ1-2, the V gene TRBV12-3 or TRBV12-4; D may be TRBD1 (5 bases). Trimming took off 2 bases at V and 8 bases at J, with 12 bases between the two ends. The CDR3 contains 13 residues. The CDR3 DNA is TGTGCCAGCAGTTTAACGGGGCGCGAGGGCTACACCTTC. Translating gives CASSLTGREGYTF.

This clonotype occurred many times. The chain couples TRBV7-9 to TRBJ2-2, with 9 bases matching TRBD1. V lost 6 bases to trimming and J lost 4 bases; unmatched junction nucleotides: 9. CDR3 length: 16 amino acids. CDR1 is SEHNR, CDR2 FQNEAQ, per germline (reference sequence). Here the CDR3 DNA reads TGTGCCAGCAGATACAGGACAGGGGACACCACCGGGGAGCTGTTTTTT. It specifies CASRYRTGDTTGELFF.

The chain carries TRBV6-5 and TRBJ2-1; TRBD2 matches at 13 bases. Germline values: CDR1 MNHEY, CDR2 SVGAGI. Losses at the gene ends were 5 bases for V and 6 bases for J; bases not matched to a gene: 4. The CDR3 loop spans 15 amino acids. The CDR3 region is CASSRTSGGGNEQFF. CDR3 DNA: TGTGCCAGCAGTCGGACTAGCGGGGGCGGCAATGAGCAGTTCTTC.

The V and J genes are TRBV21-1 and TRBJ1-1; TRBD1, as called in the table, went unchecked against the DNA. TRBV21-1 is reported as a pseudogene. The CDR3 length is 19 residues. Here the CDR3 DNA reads TGTGCCAGCAGCAAAGAGGCGAGCCCCCCACGACAGTCTATCACTGAAGCTTTCTTT. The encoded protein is CASSKEASPPRQSITEAFF.

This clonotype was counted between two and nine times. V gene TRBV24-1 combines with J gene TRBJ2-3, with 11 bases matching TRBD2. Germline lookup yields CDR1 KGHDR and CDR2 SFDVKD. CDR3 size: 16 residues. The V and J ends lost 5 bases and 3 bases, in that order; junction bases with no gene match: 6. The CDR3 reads CATSVSGGAETDTQYF. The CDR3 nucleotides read TGTGCCACCAGTGTTAGCGGGGGGGCCGAGACAGATACGCAGTATTTT.

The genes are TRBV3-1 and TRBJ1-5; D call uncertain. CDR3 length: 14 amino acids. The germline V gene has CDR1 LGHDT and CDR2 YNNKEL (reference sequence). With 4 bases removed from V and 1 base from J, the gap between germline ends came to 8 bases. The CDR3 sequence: CASSPWGSNQPQHF. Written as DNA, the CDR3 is TGTGCCAGCAGCCCGTGGGGAAGCAATCAGCCCCAGCATTTT.

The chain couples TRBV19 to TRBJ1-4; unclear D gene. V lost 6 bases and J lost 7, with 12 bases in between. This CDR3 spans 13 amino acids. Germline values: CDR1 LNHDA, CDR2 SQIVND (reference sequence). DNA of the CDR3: TGTGCCAGTAGATCCTACCGGGGTGAAAAACTGTTTTTT. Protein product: CASRSYRGEKLFF.

CDR3 loop: CASSPPPGGRPSFSYEQSV. The CDR3 bases are TGCGCCAGCAGTCCCCCGCCCGGGGGGCGGCCAAGTTTTTCCTACGAGCAGTCCGTC. V usage is TRBV23-1 and J usage is TRBJ2-7, with D possibly being TRBD2 (7 bases). TRBV23-1 is treated as an ORF (open reading frame) with a function not yet certain. The CDR3 sequence is 19 residues long.

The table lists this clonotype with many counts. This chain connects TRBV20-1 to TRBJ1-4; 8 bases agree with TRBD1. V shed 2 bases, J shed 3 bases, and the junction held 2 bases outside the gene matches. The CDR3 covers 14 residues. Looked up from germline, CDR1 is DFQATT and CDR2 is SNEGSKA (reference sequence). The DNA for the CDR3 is TGCAGTGCTAGACAGGGGGCTGCTAATGAAAAACTGTTTTTT. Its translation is CSARQGAANEKLFF.

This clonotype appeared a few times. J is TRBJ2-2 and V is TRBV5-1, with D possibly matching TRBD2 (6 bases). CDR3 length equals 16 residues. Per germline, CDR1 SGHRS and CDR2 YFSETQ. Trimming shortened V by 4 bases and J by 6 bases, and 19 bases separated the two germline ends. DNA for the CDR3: TGCGCCAGCAGCCCGCGAACTAGCCTGGGGGCCGGGGAGCTGTTTTTT. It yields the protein CASSPRTSLGAGELFF.

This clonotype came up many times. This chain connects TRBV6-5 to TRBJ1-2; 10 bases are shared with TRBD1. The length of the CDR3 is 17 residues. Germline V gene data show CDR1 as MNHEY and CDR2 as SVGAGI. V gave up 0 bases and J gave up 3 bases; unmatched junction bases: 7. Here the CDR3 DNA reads TGTGCCAGCAGTTACTCGGTGGGACAGGGGCTGGACTATGGCTACACCTTC. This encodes CASSYSVGQGLDYGYTF.

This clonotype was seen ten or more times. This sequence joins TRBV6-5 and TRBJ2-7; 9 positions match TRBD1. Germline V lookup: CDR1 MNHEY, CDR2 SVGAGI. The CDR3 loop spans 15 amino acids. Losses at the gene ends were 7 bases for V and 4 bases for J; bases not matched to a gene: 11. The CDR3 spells CASTTPPDRGYEQYV. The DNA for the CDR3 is TGTGCCAGCACCACCCCCCCGGACAGGGGATACGAGCAGTACGTC.

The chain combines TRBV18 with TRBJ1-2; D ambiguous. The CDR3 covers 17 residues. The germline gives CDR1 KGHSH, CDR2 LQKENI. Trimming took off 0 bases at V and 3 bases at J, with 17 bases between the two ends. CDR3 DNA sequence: TGTGCCAGCTCACCACCGGGGTCAGCTCCGCTATACTATGGCTACACCTTC. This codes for CASSPPGSAPLYYGYTF.